This T cell receptor (beta chain) was identified in a study of response to subunit inactivated influenza vaccine. TCRdb independently ran MiXCR on the RT-PCR reads; one entry per CDR3 protein. The sample has about 500,000 distinct CDR3 sequences, 6% to 9% seen once. With 3 bases clipped from V and 8 bases from J, the junction kept 2 bases outside the gene matches. The CDR3 spans 13 residues. Germline V gene lookup returns CDR1 LGHNT and CDR2 FRNRAP. Whole-study results and caveats: The authors put forward the suggestion that each seasonal influenza vaccination may bring in only a limited number of new T cells.

This clonotype has ten or more counts. Its antigen is unknown. The source was PBMCs from blood, collected roughly 24 months after vaccination. The chain joins TRBV12-5 to TRBJ2-1, with TRBD1 matching over 9 bases. The receptor was derived from a man aged 45-69 years who received an inactivated influenza vaccine. The CDR3 loop reads CASGFTGGYEQFF. CDR3 DNA sequence: TGTGCTAGTGGTTTCACAGGGGGCTATGAGCAGTTCTTC. Looking up the rest from reference TRBV12-5 and TRBJ2-1 gives the full variable domain: DARVTQTPRHKVTEMGQEVTMRCQPILGHNTVFWYRQTMMQGLELLAYFRNRAPLDDSGMPKDRFSAEMPDATLATLKIQPSEPRDSAVYFCASGFTGGYEQFFGPGTRLTVL.